The present T cell receptor (beta chain) was sequenced within a study of cytomegalovirus exposure and HLA in healthy donors. This clone was seen a single time. Its antigen is still unknown. Notes on the study in general: A later analysis linked a missense variant in DCLRE1C to the trimming of TCR beta V and J genes. Among TCR beta chains, those listed as cytomegalovirus-associated numbered over 150.

The CDR3 consists of 15 residues. Trimming removed 3 bases from V and 4 bases from J; junction bases left unmatched: 10. From germline, CDR1 is SGHRS and CDR2 YFSETQ. Primers: 60 Vbeta forward and 13 Jbeta reverse. Libraries were prepared by immunoSEQ multiplex PCR; TCRdb keeps only in-frame clonotypes and omits some of them. The sample holds 100,000 to 150,000 clones, 80% seen once. The receptor's source is a man aged 35 to 55 in good health and CMV-seronegative. Sequencing was performed on PBMCs. This chain uses TRBV5-1 with TRBJ2-7; 7 bases are shared with TRBD1. CDR3 DNA: TGCGCCAGCAGCTCTACAGGGGTAACGGTTTACGAGCAGTACTTC. Translated, it gives CASSSTGVTVYEQYF.